This T cell receptor (beta chain) was captured in a study of cytomegalovirus exposure and HLA in healthy donors. This clone is a singleton in its sample. Its antigen is as yet unknown. The CDR3 has 13 amino acids. J gave up 6 bases and V 6 bases, and 3 bases lay outside the gene matches. Germline CDR1 MNHEY, CDR2 SVGAGI. Vbeta (60) and Jbeta (13) primers were used in the PCR. As processed by the authors: In a later analysis, roughly 11 million of 83 million or so unique beta chains occurred in at least two donors. The data were produced by immunoSEQ multiplex PCR, yet TCRdb's version contains in-frame clones alone and is incomplete. V and J calls and clone size are as listed in that table; D and trimming were resolved from the DNA. This sample has some 100,000 clones, with roughly 71% found just once. Study-wide findings and caveats: In an earlier analysis, productive rearrangement rates for most beta V segments clustered near 87% or 30%. Later on, an analysis showed TCR association rates differing by HLA locus, with DRB1 the most and HLA-C the fewest. The only immune exposure information that was available was CMV serostatus.

The rearrangement links TRBV6-5 to TRBJ1-2; 11 bases agree with TRBD1. This receptor was taken from a woman aged 65 to 85 in good health and CMV-seropositive. The sequenced material came from PBMCs. CDR3 in DNA: TGTGCCAGCAGCGGGACAGGGGGAAATGGCTACACCTTC. It codes for CASSGTGGNGYTF.